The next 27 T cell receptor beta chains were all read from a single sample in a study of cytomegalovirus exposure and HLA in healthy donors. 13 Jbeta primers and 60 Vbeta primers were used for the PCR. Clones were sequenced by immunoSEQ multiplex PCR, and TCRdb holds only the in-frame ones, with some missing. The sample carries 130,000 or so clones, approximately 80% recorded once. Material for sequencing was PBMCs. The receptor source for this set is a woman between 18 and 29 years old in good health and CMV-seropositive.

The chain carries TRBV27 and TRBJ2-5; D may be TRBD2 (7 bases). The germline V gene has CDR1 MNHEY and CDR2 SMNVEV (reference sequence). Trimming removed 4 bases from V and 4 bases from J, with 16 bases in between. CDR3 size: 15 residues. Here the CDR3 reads CASSSFIGGAETQYF. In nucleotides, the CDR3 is TGTGCCAGCAGTTCCTTCATAGGGGGGGCAGAGACCCAGTACTTC.

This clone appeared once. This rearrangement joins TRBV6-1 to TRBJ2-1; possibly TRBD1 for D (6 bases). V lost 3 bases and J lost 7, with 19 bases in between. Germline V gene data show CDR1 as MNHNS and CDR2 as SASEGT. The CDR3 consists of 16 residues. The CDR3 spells CASSEETGGGFNEQFF. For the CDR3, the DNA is TGTGCCAGCAGTGAGGAGACAGGTGGAGGTTTTAATGAGCAGTTCTTC.

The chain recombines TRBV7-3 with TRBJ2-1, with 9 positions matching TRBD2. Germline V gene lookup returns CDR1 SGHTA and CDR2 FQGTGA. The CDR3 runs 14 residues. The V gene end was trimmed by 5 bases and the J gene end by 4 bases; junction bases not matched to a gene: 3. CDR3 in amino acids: CASSRGGVYNEQFF. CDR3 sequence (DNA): TGTGCCAGCAGCCGCGGGGGGGTGTACAATGAGCAGTTCTTC.

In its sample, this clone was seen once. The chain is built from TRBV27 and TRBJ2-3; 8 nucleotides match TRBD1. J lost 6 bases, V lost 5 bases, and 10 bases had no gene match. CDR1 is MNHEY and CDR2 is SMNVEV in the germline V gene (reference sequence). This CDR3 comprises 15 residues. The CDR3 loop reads CASSLTRGRMDTQYF. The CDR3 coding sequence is TGTGCCAGCAGTCTCACCAGGGGGCGCATGGATACGCAGTATTTT.

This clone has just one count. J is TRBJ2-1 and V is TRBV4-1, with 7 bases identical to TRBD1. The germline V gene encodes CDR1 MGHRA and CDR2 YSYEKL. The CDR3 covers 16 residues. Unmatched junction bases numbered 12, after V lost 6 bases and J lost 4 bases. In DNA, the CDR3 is TGCGCCAGCAGTCAATTCACAGGGGTGTTATACAATGAGCAGTTCTTC. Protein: CASSQFTGVLYNEQFF.

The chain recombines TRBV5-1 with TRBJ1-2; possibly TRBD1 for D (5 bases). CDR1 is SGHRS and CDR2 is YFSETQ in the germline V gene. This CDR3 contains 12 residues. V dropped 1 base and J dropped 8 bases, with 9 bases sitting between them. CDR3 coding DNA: TGCGCCAGCAGCTTGTCGGGGGAAGGCTACACCTTC. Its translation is CASSLSGEGYTF.

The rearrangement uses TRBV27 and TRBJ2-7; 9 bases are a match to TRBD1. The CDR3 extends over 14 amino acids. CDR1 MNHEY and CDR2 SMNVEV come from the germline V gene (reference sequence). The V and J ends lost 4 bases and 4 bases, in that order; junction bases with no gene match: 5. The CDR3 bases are TGTGCCAGCAGTTACGGGACAGGGTCGTACGAGCAGTACTTC. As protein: CASSYGTGSYEQYF.

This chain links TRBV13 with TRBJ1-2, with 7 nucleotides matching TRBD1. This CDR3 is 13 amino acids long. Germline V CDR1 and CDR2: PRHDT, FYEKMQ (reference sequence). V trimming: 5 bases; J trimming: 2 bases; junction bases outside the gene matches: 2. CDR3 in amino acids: CASSGTANYGYTF. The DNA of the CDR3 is TGTGCCAGCAGCGGGACAGCCAACTATGGCTACACCTTC.

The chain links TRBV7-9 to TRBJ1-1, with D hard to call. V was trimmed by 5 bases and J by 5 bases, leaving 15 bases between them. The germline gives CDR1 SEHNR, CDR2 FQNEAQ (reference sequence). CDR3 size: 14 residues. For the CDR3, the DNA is TGTGCCAGCAGCACCGATCTAGGTGAGACTGAAGCTTTCTTT. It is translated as CASSTDLGETEAFF.

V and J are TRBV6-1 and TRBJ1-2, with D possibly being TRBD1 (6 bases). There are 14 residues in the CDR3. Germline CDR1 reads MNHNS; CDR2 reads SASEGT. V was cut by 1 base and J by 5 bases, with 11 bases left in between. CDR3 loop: CASSEEAGAYGYTF. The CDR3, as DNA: TGTGCCAGCAGTGAAGAGGCGGGGGCTTATGGCTACACCTTC.

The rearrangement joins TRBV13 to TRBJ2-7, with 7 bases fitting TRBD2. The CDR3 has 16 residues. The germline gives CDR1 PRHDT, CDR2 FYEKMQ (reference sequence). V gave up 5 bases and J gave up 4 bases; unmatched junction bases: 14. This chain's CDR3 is CASSPLARGEGYEQYF. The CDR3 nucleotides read TGTGCCAGCAGCCCTCTTGCCCGCGGGGAGGGATACGAGCAGTACTTC.

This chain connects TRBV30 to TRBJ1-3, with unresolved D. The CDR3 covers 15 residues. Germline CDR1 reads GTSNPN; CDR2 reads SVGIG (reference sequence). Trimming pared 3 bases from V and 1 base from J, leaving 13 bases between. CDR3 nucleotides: TGTGCCTGGAGCCCATCGGGGAAATCTGGAAACACCATATATTTT. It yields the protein CAWSPSGKSGNTIYF.

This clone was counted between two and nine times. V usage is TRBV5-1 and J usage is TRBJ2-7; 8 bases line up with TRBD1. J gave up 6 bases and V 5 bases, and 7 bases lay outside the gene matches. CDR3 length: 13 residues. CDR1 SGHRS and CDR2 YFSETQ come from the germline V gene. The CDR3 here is CASRAGQGPEQYF. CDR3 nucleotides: TGCGCCAGCAGAGCCGGACAGGGCCCCGAGCAGTACTTC.

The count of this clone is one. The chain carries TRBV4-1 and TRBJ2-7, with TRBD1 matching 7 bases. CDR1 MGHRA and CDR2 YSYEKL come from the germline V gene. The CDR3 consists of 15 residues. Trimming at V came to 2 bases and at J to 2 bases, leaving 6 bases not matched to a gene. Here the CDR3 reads CASSQPRTGTYEQYF. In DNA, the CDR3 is TGCGCCAGCAGCCAACCGAGGACAGGTACCTACGAGCAGTACTTC.

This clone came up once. CDR3 nucleotides: TGTGCCAGCAGAATATCGGACAGGGGATCTGGCTACACCTTC. This encodes CASRISDRGSGYTF. This rearrangement joins TRBV27 to TRBJ1-2; 9 nucleotides agree with TRBD1. V shed 6 bases, J shed 7 bases, and the junction held 9 bases outside the gene matches. The CDR3 contains 14 residues. CDR1 is MNHEY, CDR2 SMNVEV, per germline (reference sequence).

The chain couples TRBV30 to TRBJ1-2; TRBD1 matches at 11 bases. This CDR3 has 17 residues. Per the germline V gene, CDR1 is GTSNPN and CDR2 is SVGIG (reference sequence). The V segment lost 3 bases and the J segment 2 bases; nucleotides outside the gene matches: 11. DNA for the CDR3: TGTGCCTGGAGGCCTGCCATGGACAGGGGGCGGAACTATGGCTACACCTTC. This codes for CAWRPAMDRGRNYGYTF.

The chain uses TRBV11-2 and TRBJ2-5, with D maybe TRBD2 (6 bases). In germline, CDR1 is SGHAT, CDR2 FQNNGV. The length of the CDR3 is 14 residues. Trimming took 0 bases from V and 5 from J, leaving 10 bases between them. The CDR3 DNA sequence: TGTGCCAGCAGCTTAGAAGCAGGGAGGGAGACCCAGTACTTC. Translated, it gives CASSLEAGRETQYF.

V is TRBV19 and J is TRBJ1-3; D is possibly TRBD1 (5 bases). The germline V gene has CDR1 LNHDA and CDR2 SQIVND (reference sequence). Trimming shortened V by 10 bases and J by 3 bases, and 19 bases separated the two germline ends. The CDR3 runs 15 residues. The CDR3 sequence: CATFERGGYGNTIYF. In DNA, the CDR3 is TGTGCCACTTTCGAGCGTGGGGGGTATGGAAACACCATATATTTT.

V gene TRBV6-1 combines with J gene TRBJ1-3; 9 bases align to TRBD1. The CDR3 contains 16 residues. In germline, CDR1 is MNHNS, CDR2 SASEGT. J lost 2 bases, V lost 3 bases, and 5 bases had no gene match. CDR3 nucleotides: TGTGCCAGCAGTGAGGGGACAGGGCACACTGGAAACACCATATATTTT. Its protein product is CASSEGTGHTGNTIYF.

The CDR3 region is CASSFGQGIDQPQHF. The CDR3 nucleotides read TGTGCCAGTAGTTTCGGACAGGGAATAGATCAGCCCCAGCATTTT. This chain joins TRBV19 and TRBJ1-5; 8 bases line up with TRBD1. V was pared by 5 bases and J by 5 bases, with 8 bases of the junction left unmatched. Germline-derived CDR1 and CDR2 are LNHDA and SQIVND (reference sequence). CDR3 length: 15 amino acids.

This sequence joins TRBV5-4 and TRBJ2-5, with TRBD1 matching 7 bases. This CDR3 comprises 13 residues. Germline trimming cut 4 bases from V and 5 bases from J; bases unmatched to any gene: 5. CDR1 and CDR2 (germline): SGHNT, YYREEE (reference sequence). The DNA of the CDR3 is TGTGCCAGCAGCCTCAAGGGGGCCGAGACCCAGTACTTC. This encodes CASSLKGAETQYF.

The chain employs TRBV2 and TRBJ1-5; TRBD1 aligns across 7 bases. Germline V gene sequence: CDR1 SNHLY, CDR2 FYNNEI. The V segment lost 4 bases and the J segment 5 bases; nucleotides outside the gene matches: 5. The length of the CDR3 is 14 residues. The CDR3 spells CASSGQGEDQPQHF. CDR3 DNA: TGTGCCAGCAGTGGACAGGGTGAGGATCAGCCCCAGCATTTT.

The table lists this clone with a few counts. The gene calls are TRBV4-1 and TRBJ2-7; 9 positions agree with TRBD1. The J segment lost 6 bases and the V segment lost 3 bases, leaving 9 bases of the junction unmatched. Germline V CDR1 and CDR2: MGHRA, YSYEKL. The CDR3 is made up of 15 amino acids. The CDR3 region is CASSQVPGTGSEQYF. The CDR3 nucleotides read TGCGCCAGCAGCCAGGTTCCCGGGACAGGGTCCGAGCAGTACTTC.

The CDR3 is CASSQMAGGLSPLHF. As DNA, the CDR3 is TGCGCCAGCAGCCAAATGGCGGGGGGGCTATCACCCCTCCACTTT. The V gene is TRBV4-1, the J gene TRBJ1-6; weak D call: TRBD1 (6 bases). Trimming shortened V by 2 bases and J by 10 bases, and 15 bases separated the two germline ends. CDR1 MGHRA and CDR2 YSYEKL come from the germline V gene. The CDR3 sequence is 15 residues long.

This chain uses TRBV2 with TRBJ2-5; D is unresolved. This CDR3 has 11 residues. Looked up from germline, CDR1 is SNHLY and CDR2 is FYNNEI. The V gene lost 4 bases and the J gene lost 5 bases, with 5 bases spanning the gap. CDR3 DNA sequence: TGTGCCAGCAGTGTTCAGGAGACCCAGTACTTC. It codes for CASSVQETQYF.

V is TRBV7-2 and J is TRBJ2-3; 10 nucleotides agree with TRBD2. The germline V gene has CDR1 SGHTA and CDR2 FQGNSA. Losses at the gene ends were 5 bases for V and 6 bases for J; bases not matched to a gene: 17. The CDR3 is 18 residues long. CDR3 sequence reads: CASSLLAGGAYLRDTQYF. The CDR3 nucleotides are TGTGCCAGCAGCCTCTTAGCGGGGGGAGCCTACCTCAGGGATACGCAGTATTTT.

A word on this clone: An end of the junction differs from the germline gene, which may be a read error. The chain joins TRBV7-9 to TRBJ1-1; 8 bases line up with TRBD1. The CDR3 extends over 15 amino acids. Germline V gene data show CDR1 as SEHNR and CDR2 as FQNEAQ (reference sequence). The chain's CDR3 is CSSSLESGGGTEAFF. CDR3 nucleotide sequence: TGTTCCAGCAGCTTAGAGTCAGGGGGCGGGACTGAAGCTTTCTTT.